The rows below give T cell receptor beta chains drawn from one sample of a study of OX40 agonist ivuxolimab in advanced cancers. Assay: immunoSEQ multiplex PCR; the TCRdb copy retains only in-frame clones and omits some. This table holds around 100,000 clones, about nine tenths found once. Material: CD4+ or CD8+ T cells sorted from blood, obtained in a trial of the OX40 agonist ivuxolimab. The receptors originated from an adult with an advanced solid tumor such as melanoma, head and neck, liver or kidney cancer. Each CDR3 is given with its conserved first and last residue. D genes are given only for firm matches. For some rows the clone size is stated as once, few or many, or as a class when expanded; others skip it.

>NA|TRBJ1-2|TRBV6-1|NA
TGTGCCAGCAGTGAAAGAAGAGCCTATGGCTACACCTTC
CASSERRAYGYTF
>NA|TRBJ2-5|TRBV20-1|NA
TGCAGTGCTAGAGTGGTTTGGACCCAGTACTTC
CSARVVWTQYF
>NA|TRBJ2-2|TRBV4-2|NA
TGTGCCAGCAGTCGATCCAGGACGGATATTCGGCTGTTTTTT
CASSRSRTDIRLFF
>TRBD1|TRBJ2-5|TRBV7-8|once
TGTGCCAGCAGCACAGGACAGGGAGAAGCAGAGACCCAGTACTTC
CASSTGQGEAETQYF
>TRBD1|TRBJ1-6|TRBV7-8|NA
TGTGCCAGCAGCCTGGGCGACAGGGGTGGGACACCCCTCCACTTT
CASSLGDRGGTPLHF
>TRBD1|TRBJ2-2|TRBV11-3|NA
TGTGCCAGCAGCTCGGGACAGGCGAACACCGGGGAGCTGTTTTTT
CASSSGQANTGELFF
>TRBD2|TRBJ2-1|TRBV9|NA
TGTGCCAGCAGCGTAGAAGCGGGAGGGAACTACAATGAGCAGTTCTTC
CASSVEAGGNYNEQFF
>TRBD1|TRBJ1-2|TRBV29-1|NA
TGCAGCGTTCGAACCGGGACAGGGGACGGTGGCTACACCTTC
CSVRTGTGDGGYTF
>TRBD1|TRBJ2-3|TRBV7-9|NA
TGTGCCAGGACCCCCGGGACAGGGAGGGATACGCAGTATTTT
CARTPGTGRDTQYF
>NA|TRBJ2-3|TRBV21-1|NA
TGTGCCAGCAGCATGCGGTCCAGACAGGGGCTAAGCACAGATACGCAGTATTTT
CASSMRSRQGLSTDTQYF
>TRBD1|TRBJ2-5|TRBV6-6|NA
TGTGCCAGCAGTAACAGGGGGCCGATGGGCCAAGAGACCCAGTACTTC
CASSNRGPMGQETQYF
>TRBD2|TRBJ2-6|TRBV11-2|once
TGTGCCAGCAGCCCGCCCCCGGGACTAGCGACGGCTTGGGCCAACGTCCTGACTTTC
CASSPPPGLATAWANVLTF
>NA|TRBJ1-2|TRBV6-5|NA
TGTGCCAGCAGTGTCGGCACGAACTATGGCTACACCTTC
CASSVGTNYGYTF
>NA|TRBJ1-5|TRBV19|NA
TGTGCCAGTAGTATCCGTTGGCGGGGGGCAAAACAGCCCCAGCATTTT
CASSIRWRGAKQPQHF
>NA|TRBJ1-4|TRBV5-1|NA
TGCGCCAGCAGCTTGGGGGGCAGCAGTAATGAAAAACTGTTTTTT
CASSLGGSSNEKLFF